The T cell receptor (beta chain) described here comes from a study of blood T cell repertoires in COVID-19. Study as a whole: Sources were T cells, B-cell-depleted T cells, or PBMCs; the material itself was cDNA or gDNA.

Measured with immunoSEQ multiplex PCR; TCRdb has only the in-frame clones, and not every one. The sample has approximately 250,000 clones; over 70% are singletons. This clone showed up just a few times. Germline V gene lookup returns CDR1 MGHRA and CDR2 YSYEKL. With 0 bases clipped from V and 11 bases from J, the junction kept 6 bases outside the gene matches. The CDR3 loop spans 13 amino acids. A COVID-19 case was met by exposed participants within 2 weeks before study entry. The sequenced sample was PBMCs or T cells enriched from blood (not recorded which). This TCR derives from a woman between 40 and 55 years old who had been exposed to COVID-19. This sequence joins TRBV4-1 and TRBJ1-2; TRBD1 agrees at 7 bases. The CDR3 here is CASSQEAGTVYTF. The DNA for the CDR3 is TGCGCCAGCAGCCAAGAGGCCGGGACAGTTTACACCTTC.